One T cell receptor beta chain is described in this entry. Germline lookup yields CDR1 LNHNV and CDR2 YYDKDF (reference sequence). The CDR3 length is 15 residues. The J segment lost 4 bases and the V segment lost 3 bases, leaving 2 bases of the junction unmatched. This sample was included in a study of T cells in localized non-small cell lung cancer. Libraries were prepared by immunoSEQ multiplex PCR; TCRdb keeps only in-frame clonotypes and omits some of them. The repertoire holds 31,000 or so clones, with 70% to 90% as singletons. The input for sequencing was peripheral blood mononuclear cells, taken before any cancer treatment. This rearrangement joins TRBV15 to TRBJ2-3, with TRBD2 matching 12 bases. The sequence was collected from a woman aged 40-70 years with stage III lung adenocarcinoma. CDR3 amino acids: CATSRTSGSADTQYF. In nucleotides, the CDR3 is TGTGCCACCAGCAGGACTAGCGGGAGTGCAGATACGCAGTATTTT. Looking up the rest from reference TRBV15 and TRBJ2-3 gives the full variable domain: DAMVIQNPRYQVTQFGKPVTLSCSQTLNHNVMYWYQQKSSQAPKLLFHYYDKDFNNEADTPDNFQSRRPNTSFCFLDIRSPGLGDTAMYLCATSRTSGSADTQYFGPGTRLTVL.